There are many counts of the clone carrying this T cell receptor (beta chain). Its antigen is currently unknown. Single viable CD3+CD4+CD8-CD45RO+ cells were sorted as the memory CD4+ T cells. CDR3 length: 15 residues. J gave up 5 bases and V 4 bases, and 10 bases lay outside the gene matches. Per germline, CDR1 LNHDA and CDR2 SQIVND (reference sequence). Assay: immunoSEQ multiplex PCR; the TCRdb copy retains only in-frame clones and omits some. The sample includes 56,000 or so clones, around 81% of them seen just once. This entry is derived from a study of memory CD4+ T cells and cytomegalovirus serostatus. Broader study findings: Suggested: most of the CMV-linked TCR signature lies in CD4+ memory cells.

Sequencing used memory CD4+ T cells from blood. The sequence was obtained from an adult in good health and CMV-seronegative. Some clones in this sample may be carry-over from other donors' samples. The chain is built from TRBV19 and TRBJ1-1, with 7 bases aligning to TRBD1. CDR3 in DNA: TGTGCCAGTAGTAACCCCTACAGGGGAAGAACTGAAGCTTTCTTT. It encodes CASSNPYRGRTEAFF.